This TCR beta chain was identified during a study of early T cells in non-severe SARS-CoV-2 infection. In the study overall: Bulk RNA from unsorted whole blood was sequenced; chains were unpaired. Study-level results: Missing private and CD4 specificities, VDJdb matching favored anti-spike CD8 responses.

Each cDNA molecule carried a unique molecular identifier. One entry per CDR3 protein, called by TCRdb with MiXCR from the 5' RACE reads. The data show over 55,000 distinct CDR3 sequences, about 9.3% seen once. Comments on this clonotype: The antigen is undetermined.

The TCR originated in an adult who was a healthcare worker with PCR-confirmed SARS-CoV-2 infection or an uninfected control (not recorded which). The sequenced sample consisted of whole blood.

The CDR3 bases are TGCGCCAGCAGCTTTTCGTCCTATAATTCACCCCTCCACTTT. It translates to CASSFSSYNSPLHF. This chain links TRBV5-1 with TRBJ1-6, with D unresolved. V lost 2 bases, J lost 1 base, and 4 bases lay in between. Per germline, CDR1 SGHRS and CDR2 YFSETQ. CDR3 size: 14 residues. Full variable domain (remainder filled in from reference TRBV5-1 and TRBJ1-6): KAGVTQTPRYLIKTRGQQVTLSCSPISGHRSVSWYQQTPGQGLQFLFEYFSETQRNKGNFPGRFSGRQFSNSRSEMNVSTLELGDSALYLCASSFSSYNSPLHFGNGTRLTVT.